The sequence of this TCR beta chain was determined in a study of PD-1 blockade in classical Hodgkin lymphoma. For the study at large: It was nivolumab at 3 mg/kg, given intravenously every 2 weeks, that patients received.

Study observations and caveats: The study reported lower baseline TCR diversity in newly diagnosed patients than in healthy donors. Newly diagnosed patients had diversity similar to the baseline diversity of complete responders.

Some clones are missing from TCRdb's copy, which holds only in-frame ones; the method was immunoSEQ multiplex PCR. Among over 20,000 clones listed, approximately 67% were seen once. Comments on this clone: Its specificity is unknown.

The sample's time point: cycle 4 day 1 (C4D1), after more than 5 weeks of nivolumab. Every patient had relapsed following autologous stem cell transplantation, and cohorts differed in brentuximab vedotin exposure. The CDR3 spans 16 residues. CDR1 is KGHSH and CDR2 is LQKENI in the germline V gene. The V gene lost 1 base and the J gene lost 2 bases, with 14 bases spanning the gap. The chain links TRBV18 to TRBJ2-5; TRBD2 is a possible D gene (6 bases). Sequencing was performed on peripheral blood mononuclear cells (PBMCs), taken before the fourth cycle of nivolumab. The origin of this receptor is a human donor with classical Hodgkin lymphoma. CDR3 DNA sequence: TGTGCCAGCTCACCACGGGCGGGGACGGCTCAAGAGACCCAGTACTTC. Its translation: CASSPRAGTAQETQYF.